These T cell receptor beta chains were read from a single sample in a study of T cell repertoires in cytomegalovirus infection. These receptors have no identified antigens. One entry per CDR3 protein results from TCRdb running MiXCR on the reads. The data contain approximately 390,000 distinct CDR3 sequences, about 35% of them singletons. The sample was cultured PBMCs, taken from culture after CMV antigen stimulation. The receptor set was obtained from a human donor in good health (CMV status not recorded). Some clones in this sample may be carry-over from other donors' samples. Both conserved end residues are part of each CDR3. Each record gives: J gene, D gene, V gene, CDR3 length, clone size, CDR3 DNA, CDR3 protein. The D gene is left open where the match is weak. Some rows have no size entry. The others give once, few or many, or a class for an expanded clone.

TRBJ2-3 TRBD2 TRBV19 15 few TGTGCCAGTACCACAGGGGGACTAGCGCCAGATACGCAGTATTTT CASTTGGLAPDTQYF
TRBJ1-3 . TRBV7-2 15 many TGTGCCAGCAGCTTATACGAGGGGTCTGGAAACACCATATATTTT CASSLYEGSGNTIYF
TRBJ2-3 TRBD2 TRBV20-1 13 . TGCAGTGCTGCGACTAGCGGCACAGATACGCAGTATTTT CSAATSGTDTQYF
TRBJ2-5 . TRBV6-1 14 few TGTGCCAGCACCGACCGGGAAGTCGGGGAGACCCAGTACTTC CASTDREVGETQYF
TRBJ2-7 . TRBV28 14 once TGTGCCAGCCGGAGGGCTTACCTTACCTACGAGCAGTACTTC CASRRAYLTYEQYF
TRBJ2-7 . TRBV6-8 13 . TGTGCCAGCAGCCCGGACGGAGCAGACGAGCAGTACTTC CASSPDGADEQYF
TRBJ1-6 . TRBV7-2 18 many TGTGCCAGCAGCTTTAGCCGGGAGGACCTAATAGTGCGGTCACCCCTCCACTTT CASSFSREDLIVRSPLHF
TRBJ2-2 TRBD2 TRBV12-5 16 few TGTGCTAGTGGCGGCGGGAGGGGGTCGAACACCGGGGAGCTGTTTTTT CASGGGRGSNTGELFF
TRBJ1-6 . TRBV7-2 15 few TGTGCCAGCAGCTTAGGTAGCTCCTATAATTCACCCCTCCACTTT CASSLGSSYNSPLHF
TRBJ2-3 TRBD2 TRBV20-1 14 . TGCAGTGCTAGAGAAGCGGGAGGTGGGGATACGCAGTATTTT CSAREAGGGDTQYF
TRBJ1-4 . TRBV30 12 . TGTGCCTGGAGCCGAGGAAATGAAAAACTGTTTTTT CAWSRGNEKLFF
TRBJ2-7 . TRBV20-1 13 . TGCAGTGCTAGAGAGGCAGGGGGAGGTGAGCAGTACTTC CSAREAGGGEQYF
TRBJ1-2 . TRBV10-3 14 few TGTGCCATCAGTGAGGAGATCAGTGCCTATGGCTACACCTTC CAISEEISAYGYTF
TRBJ2-1 . TRBV20-1 15 . TGCAGTGCTAGAGATCTAGGGGGCTCCTACAATGAGCAGTTCTTC CSARDLGGSYNEQFF